Listed below are T cell receptor beta chains from one sample, sequenced in a study of immune cell composition in non-small cell lung cancer. Measured with immunoSEQ multiplex PCR; TCRdb has only the in-frame clones, and not every one. The sample has 2,700 or so clones; roughly 70% are singletons. Sequencing used lung tumor tissue. All receptors come from a human donor with non-small cell lung cancer. The CDR3 runs from the conserved cysteine through the conserved F or W. Fields, in order: V gene, J gene, CDR3 protein.

>TRBV4-1|TRBJ1-1
CASSRRTGAVNTEAFF
>TRBV2|TRBJ2-7
CASSTHGTQYEQYF
>TRBV5-1|TRBJ1-1
CASWGKNTEAFF
>TRBV5-1|TRBJ2-4
CASSLSLAKNIQYF
>TRBV7-2|TRBJ2-5
CASTPPGAETQYF
>TRBV25-1|TRBJ2-7
CASSEQGYEQYF
>TRBV28|TRBJ1-5
CASSLIAGGNQPQHF
>TRBV4-1|TRBJ1-2
CASSQPTNPGLTYGYTF
>TRBV11-2|TRBJ2-7
CASSLGTGSPYEQYF
>TRBV7-6|TRBJ2-3
CASSSGLAGRTDTQYF
>TRBV10-3|TRBJ2-5
CAISQGLQETQYF
>TRBV10-3|TRBJ2-5
CAIRADKVGETQYF